These 23 T cell receptor beta chains originate from one sample sequenced in a study of blood T cell repertoires in COVID-19. Some clones are missing from TCRdb's copy, which holds only in-frame ones; the method was immunoSEQ multiplex PCR. The sample lists about 350,000 clones; around 90% were seen once. Source material: peripheral blood. The receptors derive from a woman between 18 and 29 years old who had recovered from COVID-19.

The V and J genes are TRBV9 and TRBJ2-1; TRBD2 aligns across 10 bases. The CDR3 contains 17 residues. The V segment lost 0 bases and the J segment 8 bases; nucleotides outside the gene matches: 11. In germline, CDR1 is SGDLS, CDR2 YYNGEE. The CDR3 here is CASSVAIDLAGGHEQFF. In nucleotides, the CDR3 is TGTGCCAGCAGCGTAGCTATTGATTTAGCGGGAGGCCATGAGCAGTTCTTC. Drawing the rest from reference TRBV9 and TRBJ2-1, the complete variable domain is DSGVTQTPKHLITATGQRVTLRCSPRSGDLSVYWYQQSLDQGLQFLIQYYNGEERAKGNILERFSAQQFPDLHSELNLSSLELGDSALYFCASSVAIDLAGGHEQFFGPGTRLTVL.

This chain joins TRBV11-3 and TRBJ1-4, with TRBD1 matching over 8 bases. Looked up from germline, CDR1 is SGHNT and CDR2 is YENEEA. The CDR3 is 14 residues long. Unmatched junction bases numbered 6, after V lost 4 bases and J lost 8 bases. In DNA, the CDR3 is TGTGCCAGCAGCTACGGACAGGGACGCGAAAAACTGTTTTTT. Translating gives CASSYGQGREKLFF.

The V and J genes are TRBV5-1 and TRBJ2-7, with a weak D call TRBD2 (6 bases). Germline lookup yields CDR1 SGHRS and CDR2 YFSETQ. This CDR3 spans 18 amino acids. Trimming removed 2 bases at V and 5 bases at J, with 26 bases between. CDR3: CASSLSTLAGGRRNEQYV. The CDR3, as DNA: TGCGCCAGCAGCTTATCGACCCTAGCCGGAGGGCGAAGAAACGAGCAGTACGTC.

This clone was seen a few times. The chain has TRBV11-2 and TRBJ2-5, with D maybe TRBD2 (6 bases). Per germline, CDR1 SGHAT and CDR2 FQNNGV. Trimming pared 4 bases from V and 3 bases from J, leaving 18 bases between. This CDR3 is 16 amino acids long. CDR3 residues: CASSSITGWGEETQYF. Written as DNA, the CDR3 is TGTGCCAGCAGCTCAATTACTGGGTGGGGGGAAGAGACCCAGTACTTC.

The chain links TRBV18 to TRBJ2-5, with D perhaps matching TRBD2 (7 bases). Looked up from germline, CDR1 is KGHSH and CDR2 is LQKENI. The CDR3 loop spans 18 amino acids. The V end was cut by 1 base, the J end by 5 bases, with 23 bases between. Here the CDR3 DNA reads TGTGCCAGCTCACCACAAATAGACCCGGGGGGCCGGAGGGAGACCCAGTACTTC. Translation: CASSPQIDPGGRRETQYF.

This clone came up once. The CDR3 DNA follows: TGTGCCACCAGTGCCCTAAAACCTCCAAGGCCCAGGGAGGGTCAGCCCCAGCATTTT. Translating gives CATSALKPPRPREGQPQHF. V usage is TRBV24-1 and J usage is TRBJ1-5, with a possible D match to TRBD1 (5 bases). The CDR3 is 19 residues long. V gave up 5 bases and J gave up 6 bases, with 28 bases separating them. Germline-derived CDR1 and CDR2 are KGHDR and SFDVKD.

This clone has just one count. The chain has TRBV6-4 and TRBJ1-2; D ambiguous. The CDR3 is made up of 13 amino acids. Germline V lookup: CDR1 MRHNA, CDR2 SNTAGT. Trimming removed 2 bases at V and 4 bases at J, with 8 bases between. The CDR3 nucleotides are TGTGCCAGCAGTGACGGTCCAGGCTATGGCTACACCTTC. It translates to CASSDGPGYGYTF.

J is TRBJ2-5 and V is TRBV6-5; tentatively, D is TRBD1 (5 bases). Germline CDR1 MNHEY, CDR2 SVGAGI. V was shortened by 6 bases and J by 4 bases, with 9 bases between the two germline ends. The CDR3 has 12 residues. The CDR3 nucleotides are TGTGCCAGCAGGGCAGGGCCAGAGACCCAGTACTTC. Amino acid sequence: CASRAGPETQYF.

This clone was picked up one time. V and J are TRBV18 and TRBJ2-3; possible D gene TRBD2, 5 bases. The CDR3 has 14 residues. V was clipped by 4 bases and J by 6 bases, with 14 bases between them. Germline CDR1 KGHSH, CDR2 LQKENI. Written as DNA, the CDR3 is TGTGCCAGCTCACGAGACACGGGGAAGGATACGCAGTATTTT. Translated: CASSRDTGKDTQYF.

CDR3 sequence reads: CASSSQGAEEQYV. The CDR3, as DNA: TGTGCCAGCAGCTCGCAGGGGGCTGAAGAGCAGTACGTC. The chain combines TRBV7-9 with TRBJ2-7, with 8 bases lining up with TRBD1. Looked up from germline, CDR1 is SEHNR and CDR2 is FQNEAQ (reference sequence). The CDR3 length is 13 residues. V was pared by 4 bases and J by 7 bases, with 6 bases of the junction left unmatched.

The chain carries TRBV5-4 and TRBJ2-5; 12 nucleotides match TRBD1. V lost 5 bases, J lost 5 bases, and 7 bases stayed unmatched. Germline loops: CDR1 SGHNT, CDR2 YYREEE (reference sequence). The CDR3 spans 15 residues. The CDR3, as DNA: TGTGCCAGCAGTCCCGGGACAGGGGGCCTGGAGACCCAGTACTTC. The encoded protein is CASSPGTGGLETQYF. The complete variable domain, with remaining parts taken from reference TRBV5-4 and TRBJ2-5, reads ETGVTQSPTHLIKTRGQQVTLRCSSQSGHNTVSWYQQALGQGPQFIFQYYREEENGRGNFPPRFSGLQFPNYSSELNVNALELDDSALYLCASSPGTGGLETQYFGPGTRLLVL.

V is TRBV28 and J is TRBJ2-2; TRBD2 matches 12 bases. J was trimmed by 6 bases and V by 4 bases; bases with no gene match: 3. This CDR3 spans 15 amino acids. CDR1 MDHEN and CDR2 SYDVKM come from the germline V gene. CDR3 DNA sequence: TGTGCCAGCAGTTCGCCTAGCGGGAGGGCCGGGGAGCTGTTTTTT. Residues: CASSSPSGRAGELFF. Filled out from reference TRBV28 and TRBJ2-2, the complete variable domain reads DVKVTQSSRYLVKRTGEKVFLECVQDMDHENMFWYRQDPGLGLRLIYFSYDVKMKEKGDIPEGYSVSREKKERFSLILESASTNQTSMYLCASSSPSGRAGELFFGEGSRLTVL.

V and J are TRBV18 and TRBJ2-5; possibly TRBD1 for D (6 bases). Germline V gives CDR1 KGHSH, CDR2 LQKENI. Trimming pared 8 bases from V and 2 bases from J, leaving 12 bases between. The CDR3 consists of 13 residues. The CDR3 sequence: CASGLDRQETQYF. In DNA form, the CDR3 reads TGTGCCAGCGGGCTCGACAGGCAAGAGACCCAGTACTTC.

This chain connects TRBV7-9 to TRBJ1-5; D not resolved. Trimming cost V 1 base and J 7 bases, with 8 bases left between them. In germline, CDR1 is SEHNR, CDR2 FQNEAQ (reference sequence). CDR3 size: 13 residues. CDR3 region: CASSLDGEQPQHF. The CDR3 nucleotides are TGTGCCAGCAGCTTAGACGGTGAGCAGCCCCAGCATTTT.

The chain combines TRBV29-1 with TRBJ1-3; perhaps TRBD1 as D (5 bases). Germline assignment: CDR1 SQVTM and CDR2 ANQGSEA. The CDR3 covers 12 residues. Trimming took off 7 bases at V and 8 bases at J, with 15 bases between the two ends. CDR3 protein: CSARPRGDTIYF. CDR3 nucleotides: TGCAGCGCTCGTCCCCGGGGGGACACCATATATTTT.

The chain carries TRBV10-3 and TRBJ1-1, with 8 nucleotides matching TRBD1. Germline values: CDR1 ENHRY, CDR2 SYGVKD. This CDR3 is built from 14 residues. Trimming removed 5 bases from V and 5 bases from J; junction bases left unmatched: 7. CDR3 bases: TGTGCCATCAGTTCCTCAGGGGGCGGAACTGAAGCTTTCTTT. Translated, it gives CAISSSGGGTEAFF.

This chain uses TRBV7-9 with TRBJ1-6, with a possible D match to TRBD1 (5 bases). CDR3 size: 14 residues. The germline CDR1 and CDR2 sequences are SEHNR and FQNEAQ (reference sequence). The germline V and J ends were trimmed by 1 base and 9 bases, with 10 bases remaining between them. CDR3 in DNA: TGTGCCAGCAGCTTAGAGGGGCCCTTTTCACCCCTCCACTTT. Translation: CASSLEGPFSPLHF.

This CDR3 is CASSQRQGQETQYF. CDR3 bases: TGTGCCAGCAGCCAGCGGCAGGGCCAAGAGACCCAGTACTTC. V and J are TRBV3-1 (or the pseudogene TRBV3-2) and TRBJ2-5; possible D gene TRBD1, 5 bases. Germline V CDR1 and CDR2: LGHDT, YNNKEL (reference sequence). This CDR3 is built from 14 residues. The germline V and J ends were trimmed by 3 bases and 1 base, with 9 bases remaining between them.

The chain carries TRBV28 and TRBJ2-3; 11 bases match TRBD2. CDR1 and CDR2 from the germline V gene are MDHEN and SYDVKM. CDR3 length: 15 amino acids. V dropped 5 bases and J dropped 3; count of bases not matched to a gene: 4. Here the CDR3 DNA reads TGTGCCAGCAGTGCATCTAGCGGGAGGACAGATACGCAGTATTTT. It specifies CASSASSGRTDTQYF. Drawing the rest from reference TRBV28 and TRBJ2-3, the complete variable domain is DVKVTQSSRYLVKRTGEKVFLECVQDMDHENMFWYRQDPGLGLRLIYFSYDVKMKEKGDIPEGYSVSREKKERFSLILESASTNQTSMYLCASSASSGRTDTQYFGPGTRLTVL.

The chain couples TRBV4-2 to TRBJ1-3; 7 bases agree with TRBD1. The V and J ends lost 6 bases and 2 bases, in that order; junction bases with no gene match: 4. This CDR3 is built from 14 residues. The germline gives CDR1 LGHNA, CDR2 YNFKEQ. Here the CDR3 DNA reads TGTGCCAGCAGACCGACAGGGACTGGAAACACCATATATTTT. The encoded protein is CASRPTGTGNTIYF.

This chain uses TRBV7-9 with TRBJ2-1; 13 nucleotides align to TRBD2. The ends lost 4 bases at V and 10 bases at J; junction bases unmatched: 10. From germline, CDR1 is SEHNR and CDR2 FQNEAQ (reference sequence). The CDR3 is 16 residues long. The CDR3 sequence: CASSSGGTSGIREQFF. CDR3 DNA: TGTGCCAGCAGCTCCGGTGGGACTAGCGGGATCAGAGAGCAGTTCTTC.

The rearrangement links TRBV28 to TRBJ1-6; 10 bases map to TRBD1. The germline CDR1 and CDR2 sequences are MDHEN and SYDVKM. V shed 6 bases, J shed 8 bases, and the junction held 4 bases outside the gene matches. The CDR3 covers 14 residues. CDR3 loop: CASSIGTGDSPLHF. The CDR3 DNA sequence: TGTGCCAGCAGCATCGGGACAGGGGATTCACCCCTCCACTTT. Filled out from reference TRBV28 and TRBJ1-6, the complete variable domain reads DVKVTQSSRYLVKRTGEKVFLECVQDMDHENMFWYRQDPGLGLRLIYFSYDVKMKEKGDIPEGYSVSREKKERFSLILESASTNQTSMYLCASSIGTGDSPLHFGNGTRLTVT.

The chain is built from TRBV7-9 and TRBJ2-3; D is undetermined. Trimming took off 2 bases at V and 3 bases at J, with 9 bases between the two ends. This CDR3 region has 14 residues. Germline V gene lookup returns CDR1 SEHNR and CDR2 FQNEAQ (reference sequence). This CDR3 is CASSLSQNTDTQYF. The CDR3 bases are TGTGCCAGCAGCTTAAGTCAGAATACAGATACGCAGTATTTT. Full variable domain (remainder filled in from reference TRBV7-9 and TRBJ2-3): DTGVSQNPRHKITKRGQNVTFRCDPISEHNRLYWYRQTLGQGPEFLTYFQNEAQLEKSRLLSDRFSAERPKGSFSTLEIQRTEQGDSAMYLCASSLSQNTDTQYFGPGTRLTVL.